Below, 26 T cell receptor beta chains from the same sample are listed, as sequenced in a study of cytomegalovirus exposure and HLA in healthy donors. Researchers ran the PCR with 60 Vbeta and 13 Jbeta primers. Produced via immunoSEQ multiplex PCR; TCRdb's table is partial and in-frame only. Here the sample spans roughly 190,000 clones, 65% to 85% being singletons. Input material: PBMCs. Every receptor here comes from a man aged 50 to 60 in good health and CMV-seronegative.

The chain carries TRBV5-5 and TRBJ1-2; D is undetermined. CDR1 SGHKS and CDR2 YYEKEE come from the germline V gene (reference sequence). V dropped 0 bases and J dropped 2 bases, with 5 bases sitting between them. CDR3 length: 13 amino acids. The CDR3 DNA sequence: TGTGCCAGCAGCTTGGGGGAGAACTATGGCTACACCTTC. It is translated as CASSLGENYGYTF.

The CDR3 is CASSWTVRNEQFF. In DNA form, the CDR3 reads TGTGCCAGCAGTTGGACAGTAAGGAATGAGCAGTTCTTC. The rearrangement joins TRBV14 to TRBJ2-1; a possible D gene is TRBD1 (6 bases). This CDR3 comprises 13 residues. The germline gives CDR1 SGHDN, CDR2 FVKESK. Trimming removed 6 bases from V and 7 bases from J, with 13 bases in between.

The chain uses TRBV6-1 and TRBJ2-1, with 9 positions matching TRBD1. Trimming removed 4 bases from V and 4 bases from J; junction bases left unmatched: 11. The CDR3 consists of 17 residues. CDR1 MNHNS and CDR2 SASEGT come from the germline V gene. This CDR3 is CASSAPGYRGLYNEQFF. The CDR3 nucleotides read TGTGCCAGCAGTGCCCCGGGGTACAGGGGGCTGTACAATGAGCAGTTCTTC.

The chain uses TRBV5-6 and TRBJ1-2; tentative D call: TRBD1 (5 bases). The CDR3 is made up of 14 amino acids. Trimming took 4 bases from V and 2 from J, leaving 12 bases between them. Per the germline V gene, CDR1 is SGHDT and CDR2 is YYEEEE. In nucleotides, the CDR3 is TGTGCCAGCAGCCGGGGGTCATCCAACTATGGCTACACCTTC. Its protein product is CASSRGSSNYGYTF.

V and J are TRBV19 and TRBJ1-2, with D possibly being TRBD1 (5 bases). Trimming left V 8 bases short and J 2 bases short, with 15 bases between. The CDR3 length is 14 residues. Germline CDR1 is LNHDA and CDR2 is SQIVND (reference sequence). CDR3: CASSEQVGNYGYTF. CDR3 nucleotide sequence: TGTGCCAGTTCTGAACAGGTGGGAAACTATGGCTACACCTTC.

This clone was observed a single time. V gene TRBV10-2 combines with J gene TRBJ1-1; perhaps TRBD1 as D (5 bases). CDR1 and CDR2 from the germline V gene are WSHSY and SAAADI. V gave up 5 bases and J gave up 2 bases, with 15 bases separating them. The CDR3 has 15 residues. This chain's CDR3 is CASSTSGGFNTEAFF. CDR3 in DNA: TGCGCCAGCAGTACCTCGGGGGGGTTCAACACTGAAGCTTTCTTT.

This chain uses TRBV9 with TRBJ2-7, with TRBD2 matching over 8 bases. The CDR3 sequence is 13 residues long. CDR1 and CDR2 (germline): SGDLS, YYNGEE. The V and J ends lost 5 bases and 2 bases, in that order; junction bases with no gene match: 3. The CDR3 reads CASSAGGPYEQYF. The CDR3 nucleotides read TGTGCCAGCAGTGCGGGGGGACCCTACGAGCAGTACTTC.

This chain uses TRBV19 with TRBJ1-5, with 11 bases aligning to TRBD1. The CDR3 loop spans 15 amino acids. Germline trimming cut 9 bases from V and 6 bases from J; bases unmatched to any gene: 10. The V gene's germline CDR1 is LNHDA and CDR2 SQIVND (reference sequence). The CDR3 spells CASKDRGHFIQPQHF. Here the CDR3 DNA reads TGTGCCAGCAAGGACAGGGGGCATTTTATTCAGCCCCAGCATTTT. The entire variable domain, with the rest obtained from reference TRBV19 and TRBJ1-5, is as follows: DGGITQSPKYLFRKEGQNVTLSCEQNLNHDAMYWYRQDPGQGLRLIYYSQIVNDFQKGDIAEGYSVSREKKESFPLTVTSAQKNPTAFYLCASKDRGHFIQPQHFGDGTRLSIL.

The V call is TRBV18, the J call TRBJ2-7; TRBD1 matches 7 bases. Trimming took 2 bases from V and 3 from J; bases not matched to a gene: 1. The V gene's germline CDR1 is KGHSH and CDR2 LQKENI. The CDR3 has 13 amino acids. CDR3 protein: CASSPNRGYEQYF. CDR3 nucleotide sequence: TGTGCCAGCTCACCAAACAGGGGCTACGAGCAGTACTTC.

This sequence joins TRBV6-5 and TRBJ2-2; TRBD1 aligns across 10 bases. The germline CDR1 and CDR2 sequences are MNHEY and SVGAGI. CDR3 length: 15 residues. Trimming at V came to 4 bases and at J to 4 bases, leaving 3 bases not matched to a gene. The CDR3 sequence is CASSFRDRGTGELFF. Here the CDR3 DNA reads TGTGCCAGCAGTTTCCGGGACAGGGGCACCGGGGAGCTGTTTTTT.

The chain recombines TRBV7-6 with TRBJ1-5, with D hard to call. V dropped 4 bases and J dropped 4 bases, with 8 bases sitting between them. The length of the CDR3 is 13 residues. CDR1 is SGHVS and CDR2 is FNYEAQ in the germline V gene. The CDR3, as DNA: TGTGCCAGCAGCTCCGGTCCTAATCAGCCCCAGCATTTT. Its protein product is CASSSGPNQPQHF.

CDR3 nucleotide sequence: TGTGCCAGCAGCCCACAGGGGACGATGAACACTGAAGCTTTCTTT. Its translation is CASSPQGTMNTEAFF. The rearrangement links TRBV7-9 to TRBJ1-1, with 7 bases lining up with TRBD1. The CDR3 totals 15 residues. After removal of 5 bases from V and 0 bases from J, the junction contained 6 bases not matched to a gene. Germline values: CDR1 SEHNR, CDR2 FQNEAQ (reference sequence). Combining the CDR3 with reference TRBV7-9 and TRBJ1-1 gives the whole variable domain DTGVSQNPRHKITKRGQNVTFRCDPISEHNRLYWYRQTLGQGPEFLTYFQNEAQLEKSRLLSDRFSAERPKGSFSTLEIQRTEQGDSAMYLCASSPQGTMNTEAFFGQGTRLTVV.

CDR3 DNA: TGTGCCAGCAGTCTCGGACAGATCTCTGGAAACACCATATATTTT. Its protein product is CASSLGQISGNTIYF. The gene calls are TRBV28 and TRBJ1-3, with D tentatively TRBD1 (6 bases). The CDR3 consists of 15 residues. Trimming removed 5 bases at V and 0 bases at J, with 11 bases between. The germline V gene has CDR1 MDHEN and CDR2 SYDVKM.

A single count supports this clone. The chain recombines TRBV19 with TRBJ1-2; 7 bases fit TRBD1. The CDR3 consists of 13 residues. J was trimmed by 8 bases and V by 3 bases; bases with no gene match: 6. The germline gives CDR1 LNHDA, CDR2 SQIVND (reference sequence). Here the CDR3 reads CASSISGTAGYTF. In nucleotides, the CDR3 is TGTGCCAGTAGTATTAGCGGGACAGCGGGCTACACCTTC.

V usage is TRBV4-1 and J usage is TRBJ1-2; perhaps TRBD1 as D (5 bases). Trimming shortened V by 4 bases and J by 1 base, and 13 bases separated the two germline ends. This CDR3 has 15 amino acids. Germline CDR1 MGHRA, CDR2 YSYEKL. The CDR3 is CASSRIGGNNYGYTF. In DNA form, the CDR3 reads TGCGCCAGCAGCCGTATCGGGGGAAATAACTATGGCTACACCTTC.

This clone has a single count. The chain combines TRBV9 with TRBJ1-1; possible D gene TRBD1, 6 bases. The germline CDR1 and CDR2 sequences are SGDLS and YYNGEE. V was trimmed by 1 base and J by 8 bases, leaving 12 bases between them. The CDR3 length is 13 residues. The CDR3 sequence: CASSVSGQTEAFF. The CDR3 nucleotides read TGTGCCAGCAGCGTATCGGGACAAACCGAAGCTTTCTTT.

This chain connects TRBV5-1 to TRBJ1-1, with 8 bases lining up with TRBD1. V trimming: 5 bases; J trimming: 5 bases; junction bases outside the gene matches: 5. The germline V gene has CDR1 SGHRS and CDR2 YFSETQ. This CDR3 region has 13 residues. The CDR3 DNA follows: TGCGCCAGCAGTTCGACAGGGGAGACTGAAGCTTTCTTT. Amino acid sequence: CASSSTGETEAFF.

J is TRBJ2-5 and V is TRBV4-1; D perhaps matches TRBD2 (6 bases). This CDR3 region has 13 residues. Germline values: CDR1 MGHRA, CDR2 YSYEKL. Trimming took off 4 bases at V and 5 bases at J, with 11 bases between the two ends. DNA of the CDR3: TGCGCCAGCAGCCCGGGAGCCCTGGAGACCCAGTACTTC. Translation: CASSPGALETQYF.

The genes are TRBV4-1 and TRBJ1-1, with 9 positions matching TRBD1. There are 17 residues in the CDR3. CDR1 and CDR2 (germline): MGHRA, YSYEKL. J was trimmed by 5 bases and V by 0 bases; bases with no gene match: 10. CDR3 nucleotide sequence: TGCGCCAGCAGCCAAGAGGGTAGGATGACAGGGGGGACTGAAGCTTTCTTT. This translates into CASSQEGRMTGGTEAFF.

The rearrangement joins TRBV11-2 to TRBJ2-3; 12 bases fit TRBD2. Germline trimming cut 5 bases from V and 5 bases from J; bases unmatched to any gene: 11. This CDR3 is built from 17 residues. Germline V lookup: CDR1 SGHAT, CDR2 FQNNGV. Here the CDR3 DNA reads TGTGCCAGCAGCCTAGCCCTAGCGGGGGGGAGGGGAGATACGCAGTATTTT. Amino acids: CASSLALAGGRGDTQYF.

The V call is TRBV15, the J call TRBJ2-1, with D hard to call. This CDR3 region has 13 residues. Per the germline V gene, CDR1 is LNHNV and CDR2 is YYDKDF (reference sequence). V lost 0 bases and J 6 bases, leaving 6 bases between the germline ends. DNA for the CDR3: TGTGCCACCAGCAGAGATCGAGTCAATGAGCAGTTCTTC. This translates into CATSRDRVNEQFF.

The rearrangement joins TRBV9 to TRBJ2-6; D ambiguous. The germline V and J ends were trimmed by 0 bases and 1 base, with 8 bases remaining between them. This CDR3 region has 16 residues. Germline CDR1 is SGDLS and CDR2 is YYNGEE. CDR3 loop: CASSVAPRSGANVLTF. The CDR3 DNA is TGTGCCAGCAGCGTAGCGCCCCGGTCTGGGGCCAACGTCCTGACTTTC.

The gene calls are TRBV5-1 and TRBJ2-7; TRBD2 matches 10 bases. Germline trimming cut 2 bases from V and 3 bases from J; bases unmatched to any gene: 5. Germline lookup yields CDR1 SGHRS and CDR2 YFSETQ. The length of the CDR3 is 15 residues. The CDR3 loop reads CASSLWTSGNYEQYF. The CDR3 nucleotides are TGCGCCAGCAGCTTATGGACTAGCGGTAACTACGAGCAGTACTTC.

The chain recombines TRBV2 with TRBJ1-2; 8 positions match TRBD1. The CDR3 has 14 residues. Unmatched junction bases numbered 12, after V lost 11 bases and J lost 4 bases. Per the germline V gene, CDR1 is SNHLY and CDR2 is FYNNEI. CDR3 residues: CAGDRDRKGYGYTF. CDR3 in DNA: TGTGCCGGAGATAGGGACAGGAAGGGCTATGGCTACACCTTC.

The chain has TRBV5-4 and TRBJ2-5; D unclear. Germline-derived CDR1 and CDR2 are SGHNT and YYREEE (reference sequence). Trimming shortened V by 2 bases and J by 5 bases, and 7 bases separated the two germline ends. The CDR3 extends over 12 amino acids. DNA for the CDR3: TGTGCCAGCAGCTTTACCCGGGAGACCCAGTACTTC. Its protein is CASSFTRETQYF.

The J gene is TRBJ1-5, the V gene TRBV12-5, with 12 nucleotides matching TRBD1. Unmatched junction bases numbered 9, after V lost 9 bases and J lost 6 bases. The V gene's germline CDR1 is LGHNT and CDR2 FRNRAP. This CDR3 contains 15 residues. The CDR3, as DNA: TGTGCTAGCTCTGGCGGGACAGGGGGCGTTCAGCCCCAGCATTTT. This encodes CASSGGTGGVQPQHF.